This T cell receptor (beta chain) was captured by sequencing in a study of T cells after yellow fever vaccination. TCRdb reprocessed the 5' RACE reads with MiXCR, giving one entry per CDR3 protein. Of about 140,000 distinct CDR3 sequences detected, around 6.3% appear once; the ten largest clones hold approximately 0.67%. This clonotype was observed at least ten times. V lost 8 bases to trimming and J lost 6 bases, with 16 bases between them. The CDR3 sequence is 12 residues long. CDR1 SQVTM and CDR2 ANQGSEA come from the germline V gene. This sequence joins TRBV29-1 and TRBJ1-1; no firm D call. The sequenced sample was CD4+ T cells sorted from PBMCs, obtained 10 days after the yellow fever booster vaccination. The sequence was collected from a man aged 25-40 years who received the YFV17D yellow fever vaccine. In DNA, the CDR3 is TGCAGCTCGACGGGCCCGGCGGCTGAAGCTTTCTTT. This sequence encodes CSSTGPAAEAFF.